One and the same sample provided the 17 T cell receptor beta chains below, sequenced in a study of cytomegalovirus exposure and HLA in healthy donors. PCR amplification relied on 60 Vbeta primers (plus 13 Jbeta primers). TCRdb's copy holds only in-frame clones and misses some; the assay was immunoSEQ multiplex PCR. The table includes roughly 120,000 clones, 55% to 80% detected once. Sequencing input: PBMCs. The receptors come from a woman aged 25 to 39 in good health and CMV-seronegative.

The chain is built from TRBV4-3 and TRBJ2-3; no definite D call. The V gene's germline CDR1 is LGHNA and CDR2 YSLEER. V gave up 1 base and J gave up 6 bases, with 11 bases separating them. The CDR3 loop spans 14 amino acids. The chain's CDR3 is CASSQAGRADTQYF. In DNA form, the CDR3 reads TGCGCCAGCAGCCAAGCGGGTAGAGCGGATACGCAGTATTTT.

As DNA, the CDR3 is TGTGCCAGCAGTGAACCAACTAGCGCAACCTACGAGCAGTACTTC. Translation: CASSEPTSATYEQYF. V and J are TRBV6-1 and TRBJ2-7; 7 bases fit TRBD2. The CDR3 totals 15 residues. V lost 2 bases, J lost 2 bases, and 6 bases stayed unmatched. Germline values: CDR1 MNHNS, CDR2 SASEGT.

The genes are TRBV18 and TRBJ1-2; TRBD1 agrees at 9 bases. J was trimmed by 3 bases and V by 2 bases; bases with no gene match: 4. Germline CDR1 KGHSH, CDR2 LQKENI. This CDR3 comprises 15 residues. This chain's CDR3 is CASSPGQGPYYGYTF. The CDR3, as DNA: TGTGCCAGCTCACCAGGACAGGGGCCTTACTATGGCTACACCTTC. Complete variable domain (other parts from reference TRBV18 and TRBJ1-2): NAGVMQNPRHLVRRRGQEARLRCSPMKGHSHVYWYRQLPEEGLKFMVYLQKENIIDESGMPKERFSAEFPKEGPSILRIQQVVRGDSAAYFCASSPGQGPYYGYTFGSGTRLTVV.

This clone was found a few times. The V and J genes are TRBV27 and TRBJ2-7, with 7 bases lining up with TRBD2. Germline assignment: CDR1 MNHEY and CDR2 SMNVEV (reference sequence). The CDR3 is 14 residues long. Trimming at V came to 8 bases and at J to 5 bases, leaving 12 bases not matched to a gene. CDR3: CASGWGRGVNEQYF. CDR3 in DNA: TGTGCCAGCGGGTGGGGTCGGGGGGTCAACGAGCAGTACTTC.

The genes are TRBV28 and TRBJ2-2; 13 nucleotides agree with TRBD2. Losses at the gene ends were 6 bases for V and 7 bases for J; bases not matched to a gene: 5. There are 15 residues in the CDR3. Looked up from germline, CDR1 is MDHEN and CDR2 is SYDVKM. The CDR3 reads CASRLAGGLGGELFF. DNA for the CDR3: TGTGCCAGCAGACTAGCGGGAGGGCTCGGCGGGGAGCTGTTTTTT.

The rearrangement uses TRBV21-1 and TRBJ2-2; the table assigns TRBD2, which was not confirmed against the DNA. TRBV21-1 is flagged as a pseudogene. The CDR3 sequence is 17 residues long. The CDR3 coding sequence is TGTGCCAGCAGCAAAAAAGTAAGCGGGAGGAACACCGGGGAGCTGTTTTTT. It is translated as CASSKKVSGRNTGELFF.

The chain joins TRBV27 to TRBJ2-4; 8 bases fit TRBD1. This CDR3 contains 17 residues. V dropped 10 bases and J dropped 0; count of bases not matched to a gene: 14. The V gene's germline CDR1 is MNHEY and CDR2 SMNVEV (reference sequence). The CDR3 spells CATRQGAGALAKNIQYF. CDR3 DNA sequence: TGTGCCACCCGGCAGGGGGCTGGGGCCCTAGCCAAAAACATTCAGTACTTC.

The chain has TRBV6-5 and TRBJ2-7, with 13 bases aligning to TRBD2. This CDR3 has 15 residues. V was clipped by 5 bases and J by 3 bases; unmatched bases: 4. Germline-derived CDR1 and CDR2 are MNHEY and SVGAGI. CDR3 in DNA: TGTGCCAGCAGTAAAGGACTAGCGGGAGACTACGAGCAGTACTTC. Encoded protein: CASSKGLAGDYEQYF.

The DNA of the CDR3 is TGTGCCAGCAGTGGTCCCGGGACAGGGTTTGGCTATGGCTACACCTTC. It translates to CASSGPGTGFGYGYTF. The chain links TRBV6-1 to TRBJ1-2, with 9 bases that match TRBD1. Germline CDR1 is MNHNS and CDR2 is SASEGT. J lost 4 bases, V lost 4 bases, and 10 bases had no gene match. This CDR3 region has 16 residues.

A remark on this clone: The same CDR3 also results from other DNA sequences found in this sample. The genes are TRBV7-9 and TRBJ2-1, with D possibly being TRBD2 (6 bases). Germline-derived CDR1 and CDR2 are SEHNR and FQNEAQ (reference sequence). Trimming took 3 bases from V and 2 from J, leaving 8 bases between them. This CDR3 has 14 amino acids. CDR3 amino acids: CASSLGGPYNEQFF. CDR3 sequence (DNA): TGTGCCAGCAGCTTGGGAGGTCCCTACAATGAGCAGTTCTTC.

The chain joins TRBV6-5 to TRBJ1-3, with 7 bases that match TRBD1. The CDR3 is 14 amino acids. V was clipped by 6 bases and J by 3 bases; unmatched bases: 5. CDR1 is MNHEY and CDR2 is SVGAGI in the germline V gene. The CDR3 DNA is TGTGCCAGCAGCAGGGGGAGTTATGGAAACACCATATATTTT. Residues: CASSRGSYGNTIYF.

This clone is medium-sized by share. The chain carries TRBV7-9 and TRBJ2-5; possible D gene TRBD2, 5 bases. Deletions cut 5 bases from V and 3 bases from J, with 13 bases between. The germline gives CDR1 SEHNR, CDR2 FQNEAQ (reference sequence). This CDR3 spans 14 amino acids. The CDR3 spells CASSPRTPEETQYF. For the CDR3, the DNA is TGTGCCAGCAGCCCGCGGACTCCTGAAGAGACCCAGTACTTC.

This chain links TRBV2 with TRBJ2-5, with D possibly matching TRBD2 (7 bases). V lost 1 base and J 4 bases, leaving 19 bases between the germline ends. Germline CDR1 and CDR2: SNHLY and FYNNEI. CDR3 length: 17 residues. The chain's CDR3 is CASSEGLTGGEGETQYF. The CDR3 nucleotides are TGTGCCAGCAGTGAAGGGTTAACGGGGGGCGAAGGAGAGACCCAGTACTTC.

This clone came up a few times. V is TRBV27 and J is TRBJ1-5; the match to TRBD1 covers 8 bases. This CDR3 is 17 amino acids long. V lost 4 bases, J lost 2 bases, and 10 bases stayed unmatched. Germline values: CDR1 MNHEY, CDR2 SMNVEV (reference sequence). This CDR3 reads CASSSGQGGSGNQPQHF. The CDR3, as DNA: TGTGCCAGCAGTTCAGGACAGGGTGGGAGCGGCAATCAGCCCCAGCATTTT.

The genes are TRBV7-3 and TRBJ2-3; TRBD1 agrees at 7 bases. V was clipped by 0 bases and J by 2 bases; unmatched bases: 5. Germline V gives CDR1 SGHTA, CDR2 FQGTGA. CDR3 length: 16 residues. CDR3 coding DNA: TGTGCCAGCAGCTTAACCCGGGACAGTCACACAGATACGCAGTATTTT. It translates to CASSLTRDSHTDTQYF.

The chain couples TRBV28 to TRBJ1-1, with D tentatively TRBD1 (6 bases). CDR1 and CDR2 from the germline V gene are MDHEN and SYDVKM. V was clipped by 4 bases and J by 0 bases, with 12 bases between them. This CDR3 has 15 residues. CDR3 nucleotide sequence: TGTGCCAGCAGTTGCACAGGGTGTGTGAACACTGAAGCTTTCTTT. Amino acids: CASSCTGCVNTEAFF.

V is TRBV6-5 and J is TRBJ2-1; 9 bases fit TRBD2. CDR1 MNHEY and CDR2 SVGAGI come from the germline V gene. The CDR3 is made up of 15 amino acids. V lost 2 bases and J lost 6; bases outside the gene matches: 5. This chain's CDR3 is CASSYKSGRFNEQFF. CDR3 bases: TGTGCCAGCAGTTACAAGAGCGGGAGGTTCAATGAGCAGTTCTTC.